This TCR beta chain originates from a study of CD8 T cells in ankylosing spondylitis. TCR beta libraries were made by quantitative 5'-RACE with molecular barcodes. Each CDR3 protein is one row after TCRdb ran MiXCR on the 5' RACE reads. The table has 100,000 or so distinct CDR3 sequences, 9% seen once; the top ten hold around 30%. Germline trimming cut 2 bases from V and 0 bases from J; bases unmatched to any gene: 3. The CDR3 contains 15 residues. Germline loops: CDR1 MNHEY, CDR2 SVGAGI. Note on this clonotype: As yet, its antigen is unknown.

Broader study findings: Matched synovial fluid from ankylosing spondylitis patients was reported to be enriched for disease-linked clones. Those disease-linked clones were CD8+; they were also relatively rare in peripheral blood. Characteristic of ankylosing spondylitis blood, it appeared, was a TCR beta motif comprising about 8 highly homologous variants. Reactive arthritis synovial fluid and blood previously showed some of these motif variants.

The rearrangement uses TRBV6-5 and TRBJ2-7, with TRBD2 identical over 8 bases. The source is a male donor with ankylosing spondylitis. Sequenced input: blood, either unsorted or a sorted T cell fraction (not recorded which). The CDR3 here is CASSYLAGDSYEQYF. CDR3 DNA sequence: TGTGCCAGCAGTTACCTAGCGGGTGACTCCTACGAGCAGTACTTC.